One sample yielded the 23 T cell receptor beta chains listed below, sequenced in a study of Ad26.COV2.S vaccination and SARS-CoV-2 variants. Produced via immunoSEQ multiplex PCR; TCRdb's table is partial and in-frame only. Here the sample spans 400,000 to 500,000 clones, approximately 92% being singletons. Treatment denoted: some 19 received Ad26.COV2.S at low or high dose, single or two shots; a few received placebo; per-sample allocation not given. Samples analyzed were those drawn on day 63 after the first vaccine or placebo injection. The material sequenced was peripheral blood, taken in a trial of Ad26.COV2.S vaccine versus placebo. These receptors all come from a person aged 18-65 years who received the Ad26.COV2.S COVID-19 vaccine or a placebo.

This clone was seen only once. The chain links TRBV27 to TRBJ2-5, with 9 bases identical to TRBD2. After removal of 3 bases from V and 7 bases from J, the junction contained 9 bases not matched to a gene. Germline V gives CDR1 MNHEY, CDR2 SMNVEV (reference sequence). The CDR3 contains 15 residues. The CDR3 region has the DNA TGTGCCAGCAGTTTCCGCGGGGGGGCCGTTGGGACCCAGTACTTC. Translation gives CASSFRGGAVGTQYF.

The chain employs TRBV25-1 and TRBJ1-6; TRBD1 is a possible D gene (5 bases). CDR3 length equals 16 residues. The germline gives CDR1 MGHDK, CDR2 SYGVNS. Between the trimmed V and J ends, which lost 1 base and 7 bases, there was a span of 14 bases. The CDR3 loop reads CASSELGRGKNSPLHF. The DNA for the CDR3 is TGTGCCAGCAGTGAATTGGGAAGGGGTAAAAATTCACCCCTCCACTTT.

This clone was seen repeatedly, ten times or more. The chain couples TRBV7-8 to TRBJ1-1; no reliable D call. Trimming removed 6 bases from V and 4 bases from J, with 6 bases in between. The CDR3 is made up of 11 amino acids. CDR1 and CDR2 (germline): SGHVS, FQNEAQ. CDR3 in amino acids: CASSEGTEAFF. For the CDR3, the DNA is TGTGCCAGCAGTGAGGGCACTGAAGCTTTCTTT. Complete variable domain (other parts from reference TRBV7-8 and TRBJ1-1): GAGVSQSPRYKVAKRGQDVALRCDPISGHVSLFWYQQALGQGPEFLTYFQNEAQLDKSGLPSDRFFAERPEGSVSTLKIQRTQQEDSAVYLCASSEGTEAFFGQGTRLTVV.

This rearrangement joins TRBV7-2 to TRBJ2-1, with D maybe TRBD2 (5 bases). This CDR3 spans 13 amino acids. V shed 1 base and J shed 11 bases, with 12 bases lying between them. CDR1 SGHTA and CDR2 FQGNSA come from the germline V gene. The CDR3 spells CASSLEISSKQFF. In DNA, the CDR3 is TGTGCCAGCAGCTTAGAGATCTCTAGCAAGCAGTTCTTC.

The chain has TRBV5-1 and TRBJ1-5, with D unclear. The CDR3 totals 12 residues. The V and J ends lost 0 bases and 4 bases respectively, with 2 bases between them. Germline loops: CDR1 SGHRS, CDR2 YFSETQ. Here the CDR3 reads CASSLENQPQHF. DNA of the CDR3: TGCGCCAGCAGCTTGGAAAATCAGCCCCAGCATTTT.

The sample holds one count of this clone. This chain connects TRBV3-1 (or the pseudogene TRBV3-2) to TRBJ1-6, with TRBD1 as a possible D gene (6 bases). From germline, CDR1 is LGHDT and CDR2 YNNKEL (reference sequence). The CDR3 extends over 15 amino acids. Trimming left V 0 bases short and J 7 bases short, with 10 bases between. CDR3 in amino acids: CASSQDFDRNSPLHF. The CDR3 DNA reads TGTGCCAGCAGCCAAGATTTTGACAGGAATTCACCCCTCCACTTT.

The V call is TRBV7-6, the J call TRBJ2-7; 9 bases match TRBD1. The CDR3 has 15 residues. V shed 4 bases and J 3 bases; nucleotides not matched to a gene: 7. The germline V gene encodes CDR1 SGHVS and CDR2 FNYEAQ. CDR3 in DNA: TGTGCCAGCAGCTCTACCGGGACAGGGTACTACGAGCAGTACTTC. Encoded protein: CASSSTGTGYYEQYF.

CDR3 region: CAISVGAPDQNIQYF. The CDR3 DNA reads TGTGCCATCAGTGTGGGGGCACCGGACCAAAACATTCAGTACTTC. This rearrangement joins TRBV10-3 to TRBJ2-4, with D possibly matching TRBD1 (6 bases). The germline V gene encodes CDR1 ENHRY and CDR2 SYGVKD. The CDR3 sequence is 15 residues long. With 4 bases removed from V and 5 bases from J, the gap between germline ends came to 15 bases.

The chain uses TRBV5-4 and TRBJ1-2; perhaps TRBD1 as D (5 bases). Germline V gene lookup returns CDR1 SGHNT and CDR2 YYREEE (reference sequence). Trimming removed 0 bases from V and 7 bases from J, with 22 bases in between. The CDR3 extends over 17 amino acids. The CDR3 region is CASSLGLAQGAQGGYTF. Written as DNA, the CDR3 is TGTGCCAGCAGCTTGGGCCTAGCGCAAGGGGCTCAGGGTGGCTACACCTTC.

The chain has TRBV9 and TRBJ2-7; D possibly matches TRBD1 or TRBD2 (5 bases each). This CDR3 has 16 amino acids. Germline CDR1 SGDLS, CDR2 YYNGEE. Trimming shortened V by 1 base and J by 0 bases, and 14 bases separated the two germline ends. This CDR3 is CASSVRGDGSSYEQYF. For the CDR3, the DNA is TGTGCCAGCAGCGTAAGAGGGGACGGGTCCTCCTACGAGCAGTACTTC.

V usage is TRBV9 and J usage is TRBJ1-3, with D unclear. The germline V gene encodes CDR1 SGDLS and CDR2 YYNGEE. Trimming left V 4 bases short and J 4 bases short, with 15 bases between. CDR3 length: 15 residues. The CDR3 DNA follows: TGTGCCAGCAGCCCACGAGAAAACTTCGGAAACACCATATATTTT. Protein sequence: CASSPRENFGNTIYF.

CDR3 nucleotides: TGTGCCAGCAGCTTAGGAAGGGGGCGCAGGCAAGAGACCCAGTACTTC. Amino acids: CASSLGRGRRQETQYF. The V and J genes are TRBV11-2 and TRBJ2-5; 7 bases map to TRBD1. CDR1 and CDR2 from the germline V gene are SGHAT and FQNNGV. The CDR3 totals 16 residues. V was clipped by 1 base and J by 2 bases; unmatched bases: 7.

The V and J genes are TRBV7-9 and TRBJ2-3, with 8 bases fitting TRBD1. This CDR3 has 16 amino acids. The V and J ends lost 3 bases and 3 bases, in that order; junction bases with no gene match: 8. CDR1 is SEHNR, CDR2 FQNEAQ, per germline (reference sequence). Here the CDR3 DNA reads TGTGCCAGCAGCTTGGGACAGGCGTTAAGAACAGATACGCAGTATTTT. Translated, it gives CASSLGQALRTDTQYF.

The J gene is TRBJ1-2, the V gene TRBV10-3; D is unclear. Deletions cut 3 bases from V and 4 bases from J, with 15 bases between. CDR3 length: 15 amino acids. The germline V gene has CDR1 ENHRY and CDR2 SYGVKD. The CDR3 sequence: CAISEGPAGGYGYTF. Written as DNA, the CDR3 is TGTGCCATCAGTGAAGGTCCCGCAGGTGGCTATGGCTACACCTTC.

The V and J genes are TRBV4-2 and TRBJ2-5, with a tentative D call TRBD2 (6 bases). CDR1 is LGHNA, CDR2 YNFKEQ, per germline. The CDR3 has 14 residues. Between the trimmed V and J ends, which lost 3 bases and 1 base, there was a span of 9 bases. This CDR3 is CASSHLAFQETQYF. In DNA, the CDR3 is TGTGCCAGCAGCCATCTAGCGTTCCAAGAGACCCAGTACTTC.

The rearrangement uses TRBV14 and TRBJ1-3, with D hard to call. Trimming shortened V by 3 bases and J by 0 bases, and 9 bases separated the two germline ends. This CDR3 comprises 15 residues. Germline V gene data show CDR1 as SGHDN and CDR2 as FVKESK. The CDR3 loop reads CASSHYGYSGNTIYF. The CDR3 DNA sequence: TGTGCCAGCAGCCACTACGGGTACTCTGGAAACACCATATATTTT.

The gene calls are TRBV5-1 and TRBJ2-5, with D maybe TRBD1 (6 bases). Germline CDR1 and CDR2: SGHRS and YFSETQ. Trimming left V 0 bases short and J 4 bases short, with 16 bases between. This CDR3 is built from 16 residues. The CDR3: CASSLGDNPGGETQYF. In DNA, the CDR3 is TGCGCCAGCAGCTTGGGGGACAACCCGGGTGGAGAGACCCAGTACTTC.

The rearrangement joins TRBV5-1 to TRBJ2-3; tentatively, D is TRBD1 (5 bases). In germline, CDR1 is SGHRS, CDR2 YFSETQ. V was trimmed by 4 bases and J by 1 base, leaving 13 bases between them. This CDR3 contains 15 residues. CDR3 coding DNA: TGCGCCAGCAGCAAACAGGCTGGAGGCACAGATACGCAGTATTTT. It yields the protein CASSKQAGGTDTQYF.

This chain joins TRBV10-3 and TRBJ2-7, with 11 positions matching TRBD1. J was trimmed by 6 bases and V by 6 bases; bases with no gene match: 4. Germline CDR1 is ENHRY and CDR2 is SYGVKD. This CDR3 is built from 13 residues. The CDR3 here is CAISPGTGGEQYF. DNA for the CDR3: TGTGCCATCAGCCCAGGGACAGGGGGCGAGCAGTACTTC.

V and J are TRBV4-2 and TRBJ1-6; D unclear. Between the trimmed V and J ends, which lost 2 bases and 1 base, there was a span of 21 bases. The CDR3 contains 20 residues. Per germline, CDR1 LGHNA and CDR2 YNFKEQ. The CDR3 loop reads CASSQMLPRAPFSYNSPLHF. DNA of the CDR3: TGTGCCAGCAGCCAAATGCTCCCCCGGGCGCCATTTTCCTATAATTCACCCCTCCACTTT.

Here the CDR3 DNA reads TGTGCCAGCAGCTTGTTGAGGGTTATCACTGAAGCTTTCTTT. Its translation is CASSLLRVITEAFF. The chain joins TRBV5-8 to TRBJ1-1; D not certain. This CDR3 comprises 14 residues. Germline CDR1 and CDR2: SGHTS and YDEGEE. Trimming left V 1 base short and J 4 bases short, with 11 bases between.

The chain links TRBV5-1 to TRBJ2-7, with 11 positions matching TRBD2. V was pared by 4 bases and J by 1 base, with 7 bases of the junction left unmatched. CDR3 length equals 16 residues. Germline CDR1 SGHRS, CDR2 YFSETQ. The CDR3 DNA follows: TGCGCCAGCAGCCCCCTAGCGGGGGGACCTTCCTACGAGCAGTACTTC. Its protein is CASSPLAGGPSYEQYF. Supplemented by reference TRBV5-1 and TRBJ2-7, the full variable domain reads KAGVTQTPRYLIKTRGQQVTLSCSPISGHRSVSWYQQTPGQGLQFLFEYFSETQRNKGNFPGRFSGRQFSNSRSEMNVSTLELGDSALYLCASSPLAGGPSYEQYFGPGTRLTVT.

The CDR3 DNA reads as TGCGCCAGCAGCCGCGTGGGGAACGGTAATTCACCCCTCCACTTT. It yields the protein CASSRVGNGNSPLHF. The chain links TRBV4-1 to TRBJ1-6; D is unresolved. The CDR3 has 15 residues. The germline gives CDR1 MGHRA, CDR2 YSYEKL. V shed 4 bases and J shed 6 bases, with 13 bases lying between them.